This T cell receptor (beta chain) was sequenced during a study of T cells in localized non-small cell lung cancer (dated by TCRdb to the early 2020s). About the investigation overall: T cell repertoires of approximately 250 early-stage NSCLC patients were analyzed, with tumors being compared against uninvolved tumor-adjacent lungs. All 250 or so NSCLC patients in the cohort were treatment-naive and had localized lung tumors that were resected. A mean age of 66.3 years was recorded for the NSCLC patients, of whom under 150 were male and around 100 were female. What the research found in general, with its limitations: Uninvolved tumor-adjacent lung showed the highest T cell clonality, higher than tumor, which suggests more focused antigenic responses in the adjacent lung. Because multi-region tumor sequencing was not done, intratumor heterogeneity could not be ruled out. Because the study design was exploratory, TCR variables were selected using unadjusted p-values without false-discovery rate correction. Of the top 100 tumor clones, a median of approximately 60 were detected in paired uninvolved adjacent lung; under 35 were also among that lung's top 100. Higher blood T cell density associated with longer overall survival, while higher adjacent-lung clonality associated with shorter survival.

Points on this clone: The clone's antigen remains unknown. One base away there is no much larger clone; base qualities are not given.

V is pared back by 3 bases and J by 3 bases, with 16 bases lying between the germline termini. CDR1 and CDR2 (SGHRS, YFSETQ) derive from the germline V gene. Inclusive of the bounding cysteine and phenylalanine, the CDR3 is 16 residues long. Only CDR3 DNA remains: 48 bases, in frame from the first base. The immunoSEQ Assay was used to sequence TCR beta CDR3 regions from DNA. Per the authors' processing: To compute T cell density, TCR beta template counts were normalized to usable DNA, which was estimated by amplifying housekeeping genes. Richness was estimated with the preseqR package, extrapolating to 400,000 templates for PBMC samples and 120,000 templates for tissue samples. Clonality was calculated as one minus Pielou's evenness. To identify tissue-enriched TCRs, differential abundance testing was run on productive amino-acid clonotypes with a minimum total count of 5 and an alpha of 0.1. The Jaccard Index and the Morisita Overlap Index were used to measure how much the repertoires overlapped between compartments. TCR beta CDR3s were clustered by GLIPH together with public tetramer-defined viral CDR3s, and at least three viral sequences plus V-gene enrichment were required for viral motifs. Drawn from immuneACCESS, this table holds only the in-frame rearrangements with V and J called that TCRdb kept. Clones are partly lost; checked studies trace under half to an unresolved V gene and leave the rest unexplained. V, J and clone size reflect that table, while D and trimming were determined from the DNA. The sample table shows about 9,600 clones, and approximately 45% are seen once. Of the sample, roughly 3.8% is held by the ten largest clones.

The sequences come from lymph node tissue, collected before any cancer treatment. The chain is encoded by TRBV5-1 joined to TRBJ1-3; perhaps TRBD1 is the D gene, with 5 bases matching. The receptor comes from a woman aged 40 to 75 with stage I lung adenocarcinoma. CDR3 protein: CASSSQFGGIGNTIYF. The sequenced DNA: TGCGCCAGCAGCTCCCAGTTCGGGGGGATTGGAAACACCATATATTTT.